This paragraph reports one T cell receptor (beta chain). V was cut by 5 bases and J by 9 bases, with 14 bases left in between. The CDR3 has 13 amino acids. Germline lookup yields CDR1 MNHEY and CDR2 SMNVEV (reference sequence). This entry is derived from a study of blood T cell repertoires in COVID-19. Study information: PBMCs, B-cell-depleted T cells, or T cells provided the cDNA or gDNA that made up the material.

Using immunoSEQ multiplex PCR, the repertoire was profiled, and TCRdb retains in-frame clones only, with some absent. This table holds 120,000 to 150,000 clones, around 90% found once. Individuals aged about 18 to 100 years were recruited from around 22 US areas. The study assigned cohorts using participant-reported clinical history. Participants classified as exposed had met a COVID-19 case within 2 weeks before study entry. The sequence derives from a woman in her 40s who had been exposed to COVID-19. Sequenced material: PBMCs or T cells enriched from blood (not recorded which). The rearrangement uses TRBV27 and TRBJ1-3, with unresolved D. CDR3 bases: TGTGCCAGCAGTCCGGACCGACGGGGCACCATATATTTT. Translation: CASSPDRRGTIYF.